The 31 T cell receptor beta chains below all came from one sample that was sequenced in a study of cytomegalovirus exposure and HLA in healthy donors. Primers included in the PCR were 60 Vbeta and 13 Jbeta primers. Sequenced by immunoSEQ multiplex PCR; TCRdb stores in-frame clones only, minus some. The sample holds 210,000 or so clones; about 77% are singletons and the top ten take less than 2.5%. The specimen sequenced was PBMCs. All receptors derive from a woman in her twenties or thirties in good health and CMV-seropositive.

The chain has TRBV19 and TRBJ1-1; no firm D call. This CDR3 spans 17 amino acids. The germline V and J ends were trimmed by 3 bases and 2 bases, with 19 bases remaining between them. Germline values: CDR1 LNHDA, CDR2 SQIVND (reference sequence). CDR3 loop: CASSMIRVRGKNTEAFF. In DNA, the CDR3 is TGTGCCAGTAGTATGATTAGGGTGCGGGGAAAAAACACTGAAGCTTTCTTT.

The chain carries TRBV6-5 and TRBJ2-7; possible D gene TRBD1, 5 bases. Germline CDR1 and CDR2: MNHEY and SVGAGI. This CDR3 is built from 15 residues. V dropped 0 bases and J dropped 2 bases, with 11 bases sitting between them. CDR3 coding DNA: TGTGCCAGCAGTTACTCAGGGGTCCCCACCTACGAGCAGTACTTC. Its protein is CASSYSGVPTYEQYF.

V is TRBV19 and J is TRBJ2-1; TRBD2 matches at 9 bases. The CDR3 has 18 residues. Germline CDR1 and CDR2: LNHDA and SQIVND (reference sequence). V was clipped by 6 bases and J by 6 bases; unmatched bases: 18. The CDR3 here is CASSLTSGARGGSNEQFF. The CDR3 nucleotides read TGTGCCAGTAGCCTGACTAGCGGAGCGAGAGGGGGAAGCAATGAGCAGTTCTTC.

The V gene is TRBV29-1, the J gene TRBJ1-1; the D is unclear. Trimming removed 3 bases from V and 6 bases from J, with 17 bases in between. The CDR3 totals 14 residues. CDR1 is SQVTM, CDR2 ANQGSEA, per germline. The CDR3 sequence: CSVESQVLGAEAFF. Here the CDR3 DNA reads TGCAGCGTTGAGTCTCAGGTGTTGGGCGCTGAAGCTTTCTTT.

The chain employs TRBV20-1 and TRBJ2-5, with no clear D. The better agreement between TRBJ2-7 and the DNA end casts doubt on the J call. CDR1 is DFQATT, CDR2 SNEGSKA, per germline (reference sequence). The CDR3 sequence is 11 residues long. The CDR3 DNA reads as TGCAGTGGGGTTAGCTCCTACGAGCAGTACTTC. Its translation is CSGVSSYEQYF.

The V call is TRBV7-2, the J call TRBJ2-7, with TRBD2 matching over 11 bases. This CDR3 spans 15 amino acids. V trimming: 1 base; J trimming: 4 bases; junction bases outside the gene matches: 3. CDR1 is SGHTA, CDR2 FQGNSA, per germline. The DNA for the CDR3 is TGTGCCAGCAGCTTAGTGGGGACTAGCGGTTACGAGCAGTACTTC. Protein product: CASSLVGTSGYEQYF. The entire variable domain, with the rest obtained from reference TRBV7-2 and TRBJ2-7, is as follows: GAGVSQSPSNKVTEKGKDVELRCDPISGHTALYWYRQSLGQGLEFLIYFQGNSAPDKSGLPSDRFSAERTGGSVSTLTIQRTQQEDSAVYLCASSLVGTSGYEQYFGPGTRLTVT.

This chain joins TRBV4-3 and TRBJ2-1; D unclear. Looked up from germline, CDR1 is LGHNA and CDR2 is YSLEER. The length of the CDR3 is 15 residues. The V and J ends lost 0 bases and 7 bases respectively, with 13 bases between them. In DNA form, the CDR3 reads TGCGCCAGCAGCCAAGACGTCAATTACCGGAATGAGCAGTTCTTC. This translates into CASSQDVNYRNEQFF.

The chain uses TRBV27 and TRBJ1-2, with D possibly TRBD1 on 5 matching bases. The germline gives CDR1 MNHEY, CDR2 SMNVEV (reference sequence). This CDR3 comprises 14 residues. V was pared by 6 bases and J by 0 bases, with 11 bases between. The CDR3 sequence is CASSPTVTNYGYTF. The CDR3 DNA follows: TGTGCCAGCAGCCCGACAGTCACTAACTATGGCTACACCTTC.

The rearrangement links TRBV29-1 to TRBJ1-3; D is unclear. This CDR3 spans 11 amino acids. Germline values: CDR1 SQVTM, CDR2 ANQGSEA. Trimming took 5 bases from V and 3 from J, leaving 5 bases between them. This CDR3 is CSVPVGNTIYF. The CDR3 DNA is TGCAGCGTTCCGGTTGGAAACACCATATATTTT. Using reference TRBV29-1 and TRBJ1-3 for the parts outside the CDR3, the full variable domain is SAVISQKPSRDICQRGTSLTIQCQVDSQVTMMFWYRQQPGQSLTLIATANQGSEATYESGFVIDKFPISRPNLTFSTLTVSNMSPEDSSIYLCSVPVGNTIYFGEGSWLTVV.

The J gene is TRBJ2-1, the V gene TRBV6-4; no definite D call. CDR1 and CDR2 (germline): MRHNA, SNTAGT. The germline V and J ends were trimmed by 4 bases and 9 bases, with 7 bases remaining between them. The CDR3 consists of 11 residues. The chain's CDR3 is CASSAKREQFF. The CDR3 nucleotides read TGTGCCAGCAGTGCAAAGCGTGAGCAGTTCTTC.

The J gene is TRBJ2-3, the V gene TRBV28; TRBD2 aligns across 12 bases. CDR1 MDHEN and CDR2 SYDVKM come from the germline V gene. The J segment lost 5 bases and the V segment lost 7 bases, leaving 10 bases of the junction unmatched. The CDR3 totals 16 residues. CDR3 region: CASNPPTSGRQDTQYF. For the CDR3, the DNA is TGTGCCAGCAACCCCCCTACTAGCGGGAGGCAAGATACGCAGTATTTT.

The chain recombines TRBV6-1 with TRBJ1-6; TRBD1 might be the D (5 bases). Germline assignment: CDR1 MNHNS and CDR2 SASEGT. V was cut by 3 bases and J by 3 bases, with 6 bases left in between. The CDR3 is 14 amino acids. CDR3 DNA sequence: TGTGCCAGCAGTGATGACAGCTATAATTCACCCCTCCACTTT. Translation gives CASSDDSYNSPLHF.

V is TRBV7-6 and J is TRBJ2-5; TRBD2 matches 9 bases. The germline V gene encodes CDR1 SGHVS and CDR2 FNYEAQ. J was trimmed by 3 bases and V by 4 bases; bases with no gene match: 9. CDR3 length: 16 amino acids. The CDR3 region is CASSSERGALKETQYF. CDR3 sequence (DNA): TGTGCCAGCAGCTCAGAGCGGGGGGCGCTAAAAGAGACCCAGTACTTC.

The chain uses TRBV28 and TRBJ2-1; the match to TRBD2 covers 8 bases. Trimming removed 3 bases from V and 6 bases from J; junction bases left unmatched: 4. CDR3 size: 14 residues. Looked up from germline, CDR1 is MDHEN and CDR2 is SYDVKM. The CDR3 DNA is TGTGCCAGCAGTTTGAGCGGGAGCGGCAATGAGCAGTTCTTC. This codes for CASSLSGSGNEQFF.

The chain joins TRBV7-8 to TRBJ2-7; no definite D call. The CDR3 runs to 13 residues. Germline loops: CDR1 SGHVS, CDR2 FQNEAQ. The V and J ends lost 0 bases and 7 bases respectively, with 10 bases between them. In DNA, the CDR3 is TGTGCCAGCAGCTTAGCTGGTGCTCGGGAGCAGTACTTC. It is translated as CASSLAGAREQYF.

The rearrangement joins TRBV29-1 to TRBJ2-1, with a tentative D call TRBD1 (6 bases). CDR1 SQVTM and CDR2 ANQGSEA come from the germline V gene. The CDR3 covers 12 residues. Between the trimmed V and J ends, which lost 7 bases and 3 bases, there was a span of 10 bases. This CDR3 reads CSARTVYNEQFF. CDR3 coding DNA: TGCAGCGCCCGGACAGTCTACAATGAGCAGTTCTTC.

The chain is built from TRBV7-3 and TRBJ2-2; maybe TRBD1 (5 bases). In germline, CDR1 is SGHTA, CDR2 FQGTGA. The CDR3 has 13 amino acids. V lost 6 bases, J lost 4 bases, and 9 bases lay in between. This CDR3 is CASRGQGTGELFF. The DNA for the CDR3 is TGTGCCAGCAGGGGGCAGGGCACCGGGGAGCTGTTTTTT.

The J gene is TRBJ1-2, the V gene TRBV7-9, with 8 bases aligning to TRBD1. CDR1 is SEHNR, CDR2 FQNEAQ, per germline (reference sequence). The CDR3 runs 16 residues. V lost 5 bases and J lost 4; bases outside the gene matches: 12. CDR3 sequence reads: CASSPIGETGVYGYTF. The DNA of the CDR3 is TGTGCCAGCAGCCCAATCGGGGAGACAGGGGTCTATGGCTACACCTTC.

V gene TRBV10-3 combines with J gene TRBJ1-5; D is uncertain. CDR3 size: 15 residues. Deletions cut 0 bases from V and 6 bases from J, with 12 bases between. Germline V gene data show CDR1 as ENHRY and CDR2 as SYGVKD. CDR3 DNA sequence: TGTGCCATCAGTGAGTCGAGACTGTCCGGTCAGCCCCAGCATTTT. Encoded protein: CAISESRLSGQPQHF.

The gene calls are TRBV28 and TRBJ2-7, with 11 positions matching TRBD1. CDR3 size: 15 residues. The germline V gene encodes CDR1 MDHEN and CDR2 SYDVKM. The trim removed 3 bases at V and 3 bases at J, leaving 4 bases unmatched. CDR3 sequence reads: CASSLPGQGDYEQYF. CDR3 nucleotide sequence: TGTGCCAGCAGTTTGCCGGGACAGGGGGACTACGAGCAGTACTTC. Full variable domain (remainder filled in from reference TRBV28 and TRBJ2-7): DVKVTQSSRYLVKRTGEKVFLECVQDMDHENMFWYRQDPGLGLRLIYFSYDVKMKEKGDIPEGYSVSREKKERFSLILESASTNQTSMYLCASSLPGQGDYEQYFGPGTRLTVT.

This chain links TRBV7-6 with TRBJ1-2, with D maybe TRBD1 (5 bases). The CDR3 extends over 12 amino acids. Between the trimmed V and J ends, which lost 1 base and 8 bases, there was a span of 8 bases. CDR1 and CDR2 (germline): SGHVS, FNYEAQ. The CDR3 reads CASSLGTKGYTF. The DNA of the CDR3 is TGTGCCAGCAGCTTAGGGACAAAAGGCTACACCTTC.

The V and J genes are TRBV27 and TRBJ2-1; TRBD2 matches at 10 bases. CDR3 length equals 16 residues. The V and J ends lost 2 bases and 2 bases, in that order; junction bases with no gene match: 3. Germline CDR1 MNHEY, CDR2 SMNVEV (reference sequence). The CDR3 DNA reads TGTGCCAGCAGTTTAGGGCTAGCGGGGGCCTACAATGAGCAGTTCTTC. Its protein is CASSLGLAGAYNEQFF.

The chain carries TRBV5-1 and TRBJ1-1; TRBD1 is a possible D gene (6 bases). Trimming removed 4 bases at V and 0 bases at J, with 13 bases between. The CDR3 sequence is 15 residues long. Germline values: CDR1 SGHRS, CDR2 YFSETQ. The CDR3 region has the DNA TGCGCCAGCAGCACGGACAGAGCCATGAACACTGAAGCTTTCTTT. It translates to CASSTDRAMNTEAFF.

V usage is TRBV7-2 and J usage is TRBJ1-1, with TRBD1 matching 10 bases. CDR3 length equals 12 residues. Per the germline V gene, CDR1 is SGHTA and CDR2 is FQGNSA. The trim removed 4 bases at V and 8 bases at J, leaving 1 base unmatched. The CDR3 here is CASSWDRGEAFF. CDR3 nucleotides: TGTGCCAGCAGCTGGGACAGGGGCGAAGCTTTCTTT.

Here the CDR3 reads CASSIQGLWNEQFF. The DNA for the CDR3 is TGTGCCAGTAGTATCCAGGGGTTATGGAATGAGCAGTTCTTC. This chain joins TRBV19 and TRBJ2-1, with D perhaps TRBD1 (6 bases). CDR1 is LNHDA, CDR2 SQIVND, per germline (reference sequence). The length of the CDR3 is 14 residues. Trimming took 3 bases from V and 7 from J, leaving 13 bases between them.

The gene calls are TRBV6-5 and TRBJ1-5, with 7 bases that match TRBD1. J was trimmed by 2 bases and V by 8 bases; bases with no gene match: 6. Germline V gene data show CDR1 as MNHEY and CDR2 as SVGAGI. The CDR3 is made up of 14 amino acids. Here the CDR3 reads CASEAGGGNQPQHF. The CDR3 region has the DNA TGTGCCAGCGAGGCAGGGGGTGGCAATCAGCCCCAGCATTTT.

The V gene is TRBV7-2, the J gene TRBJ2-7, with TRBD1 as a possible D gene (6 bases). The V gene's germline CDR1 is SGHTA and CDR2 FQGNSA. The CDR3 runs to 15 residues. Trimming took off 1 base at V and 4 bases at J, with 14 bases between the two ends. The CDR3, as DNA: TGTGCCAGCAGCTTAGTTGCAGGGGAAGGGTACGAGCAGTACTTC. Translated, it gives CASSLVAGEGYEQYF.

This clone was detected a few times. The V and J genes are TRBV7-9 and TRBJ1-6; possibly TRBD1 for D (6 bases). The germline gives CDR1 SEHNR, CDR2 FQNEAQ (reference sequence). The V gene lost 3 bases and the J gene lost 7 bases, with 13 bases spanning the gap. CDR3 length: 15 amino acids. The CDR3 sequence is CASSFARGDNSPLHF. CDR3 in DNA: TGTGCCAGCAGCTTTGCCAGGGGAGACAATTCACCCCTCCACTTT. Using reference TRBV7-9 and TRBJ1-6 for the parts outside the CDR3, the full variable domain is DTGVSQNPRHKITKRGQNVTFRCDPISEHNRLYWYRQTLGQGPEFLTYFQNEAQLEKSRLLSDRFSAERPKGSFSTLEIQRTEQGDSAMYLCASSFARGDNSPLHFGNGTRLTVT.

The chain couples TRBV27 to TRBJ2-5, with no clear D. The CDR3 is 17 amino acids. The V gene lost 6 bases and the J gene lost 1 base, with 21 bases spanning the gap. CDR1 and CDR2 from the germline V gene are MNHEY and SMNVEV (reference sequence). The CDR3 sequence is CASRATLTSRGQETQYF. The CDR3 DNA sequence: TGTGCCAGCAGGGCCACCTTAACGTCCCGAGGCCAAGAGACCCAGTACTTC.

The chain recombines TRBV9 with TRBJ2-3; 9 bases line up with TRBD1. The germline V gene has CDR1 SGDLS and CDR2 YYNGEE. V dropped 4 bases and J dropped 4; count of bases not matched to a gene: 4. This CDR3 is 14 amino acids long. CDR3 loop: CASSLGQGADTQYF. The CDR3 nucleotides read TGTGCCAGCAGCCTGGGACAGGGAGCAGATACGCAGTATTTT.

This clone is a singleton in its sample. The CDR3 nucleotides are TGTGCCAGCAGCCTACTAGCGGGGCTCGGAAATGAGCAGTTCTTC. Protein product: CASSLLAGLGNEQFF. The chain recombines TRBV11-3 with TRBJ2-1, with TRBD2 matching 10 bases. This CDR3 comprises 15 residues. Germline trimming cut 5 bases from V and 7 bases from J; bases unmatched to any gene: 8. Germline V gene data show CDR1 as SGHNT and CDR2 as YENEEA.